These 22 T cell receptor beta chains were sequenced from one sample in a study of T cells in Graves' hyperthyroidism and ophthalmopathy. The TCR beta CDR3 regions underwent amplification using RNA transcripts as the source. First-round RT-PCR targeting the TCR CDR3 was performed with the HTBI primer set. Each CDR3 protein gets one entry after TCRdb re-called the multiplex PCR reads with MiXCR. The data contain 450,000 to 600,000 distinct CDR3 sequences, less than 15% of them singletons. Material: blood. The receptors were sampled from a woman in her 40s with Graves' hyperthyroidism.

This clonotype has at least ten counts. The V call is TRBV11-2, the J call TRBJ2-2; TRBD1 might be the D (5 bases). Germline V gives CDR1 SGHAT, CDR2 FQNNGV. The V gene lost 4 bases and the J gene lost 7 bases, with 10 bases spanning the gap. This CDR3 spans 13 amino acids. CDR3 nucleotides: TGTGCCAGCAGCTATGACAGTCTCGGGGAGCTGTTTTTT. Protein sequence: CASSYDSLGELFF.

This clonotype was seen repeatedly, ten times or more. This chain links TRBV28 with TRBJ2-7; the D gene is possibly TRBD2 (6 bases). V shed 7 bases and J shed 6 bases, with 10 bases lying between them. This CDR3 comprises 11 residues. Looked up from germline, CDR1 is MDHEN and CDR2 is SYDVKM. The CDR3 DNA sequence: TGTGCCAGCACGGGGGAGCGCGAGCAGTACTTC. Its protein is CASTGEREQYF. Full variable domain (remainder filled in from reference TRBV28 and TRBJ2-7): DVKVTQSSRYLVKRTGEKVFLECVQDMDHENMFWYRQDPGLGLRLIYFSYDVKMKEKGDIPEGYSVSREKKERFSLILESASTNQTSMYLCASTGEREQYFGPGTRLTVT.

This chain's CDR3 is CAISEWGTGANVLTF. The CDR3 DNA reads TGTGCCATCAGTGAGTGGGGTACTGGGGCCAACGTCCTGACTTTC. V usage is TRBV10-3 and J usage is TRBJ2-6; D remains ambiguous. Per the germline V gene, CDR1 is ENHRY and CDR2 is SYGVKD. Trimming pared 1 base from V and 2 bases from J, leaving 6 bases between. This CDR3 spans 15 amino acids.

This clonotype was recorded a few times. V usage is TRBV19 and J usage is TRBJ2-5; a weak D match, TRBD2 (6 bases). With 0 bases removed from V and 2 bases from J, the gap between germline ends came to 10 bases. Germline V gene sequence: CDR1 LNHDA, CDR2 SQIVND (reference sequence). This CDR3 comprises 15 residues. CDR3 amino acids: CASSIDWGLQETQYF. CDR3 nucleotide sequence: TGTGCCAGTAGTATAGATTGGGGACTTCAAGAGACCCAGTACTTC. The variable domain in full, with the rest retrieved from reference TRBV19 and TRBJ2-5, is DGGITQSPKYLFRKEGQNVTLSCEQNLNHDAMYWYRQDPGQGLRLIYYSQIVNDFQKGDIAEGYSVSREKKESFPLTVTSAQKNPTAFYLCASSIDWGLQETQYFGPGTRLLVL.

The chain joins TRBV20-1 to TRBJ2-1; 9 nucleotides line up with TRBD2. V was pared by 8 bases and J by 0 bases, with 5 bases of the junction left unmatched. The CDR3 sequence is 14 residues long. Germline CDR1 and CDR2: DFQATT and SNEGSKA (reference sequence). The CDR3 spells CSTILAGSYNEQFF. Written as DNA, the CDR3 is TGCAGTACTATACTAGCGGGCTCCTACAATGAGCAGTTCTTC.

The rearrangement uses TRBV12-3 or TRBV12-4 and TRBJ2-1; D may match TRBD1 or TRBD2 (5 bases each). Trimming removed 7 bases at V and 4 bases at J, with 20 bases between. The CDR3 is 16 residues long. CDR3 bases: TGTGCCAGCACTAAGGCTCTCGGGACGGTATACAATGAGCAGTTCTTC. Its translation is CASTKALGTVYNEQFF.

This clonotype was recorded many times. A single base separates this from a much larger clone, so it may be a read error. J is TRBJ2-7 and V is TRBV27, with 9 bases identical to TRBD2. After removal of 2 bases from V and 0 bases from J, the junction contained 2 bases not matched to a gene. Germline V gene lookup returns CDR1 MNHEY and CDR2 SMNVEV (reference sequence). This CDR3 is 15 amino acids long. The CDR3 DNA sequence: TGTGCCAGCAGTTTAGGTAGCGGGAGCTCCTACGAGCAGTACTTC. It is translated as CASSLGSGSSYEQYF.

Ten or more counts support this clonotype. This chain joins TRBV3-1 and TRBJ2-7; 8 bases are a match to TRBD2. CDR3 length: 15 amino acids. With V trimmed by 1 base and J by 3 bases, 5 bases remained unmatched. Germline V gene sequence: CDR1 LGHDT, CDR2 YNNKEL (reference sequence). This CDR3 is CASSQVFGRGYEQYF. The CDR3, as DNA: TGTGCCAGCAGCCAAGTGTTCGGGAGGGGCTACGAGCAGTACTTC.

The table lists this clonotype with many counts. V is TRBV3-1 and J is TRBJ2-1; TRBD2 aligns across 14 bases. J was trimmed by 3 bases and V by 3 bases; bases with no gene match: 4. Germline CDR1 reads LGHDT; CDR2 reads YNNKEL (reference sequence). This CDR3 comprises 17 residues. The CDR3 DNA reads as TGTGCCAGCAGCCATGGGACTAGCGGGAGAAACTACAATGAGCAGTTCTTC. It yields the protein CASSHGTSGRNYNEQFF.

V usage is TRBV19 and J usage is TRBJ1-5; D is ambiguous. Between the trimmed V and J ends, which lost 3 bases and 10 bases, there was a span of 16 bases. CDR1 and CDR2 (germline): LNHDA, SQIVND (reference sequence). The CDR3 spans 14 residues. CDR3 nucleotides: TGTGCCAGTAGTATCTTCGGGGAATTGGTCCCCCAGCATTTT. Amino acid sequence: CASSIFGELVPQHF.

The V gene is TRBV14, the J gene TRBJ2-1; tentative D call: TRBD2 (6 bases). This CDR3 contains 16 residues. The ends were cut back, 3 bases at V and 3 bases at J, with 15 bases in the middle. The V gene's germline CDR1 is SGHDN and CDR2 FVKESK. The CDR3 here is CASSQLLAEIYNEQFF. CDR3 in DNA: TGTGCCAGCAGCCAGTTGTTAGCGGAAATCTACAATGAGCAGTTCTTC.

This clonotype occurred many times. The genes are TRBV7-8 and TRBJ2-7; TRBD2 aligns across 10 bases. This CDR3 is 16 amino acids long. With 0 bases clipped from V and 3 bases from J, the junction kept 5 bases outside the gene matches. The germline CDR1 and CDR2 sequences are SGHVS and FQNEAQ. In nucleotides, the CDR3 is TGTGCCAGCAGCTTAGCGGCTAGCGGGAGCCACTACGAGCAGTACTTC. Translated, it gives CASSLAASGSHYEQYF.

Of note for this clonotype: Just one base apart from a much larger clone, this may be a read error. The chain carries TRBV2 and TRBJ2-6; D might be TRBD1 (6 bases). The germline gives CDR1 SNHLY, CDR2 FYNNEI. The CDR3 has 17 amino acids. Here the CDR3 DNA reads TGTGCCAGCACGTTACAGGGTGGGCCCTCTGGGGCCAACGTCCCGACTTTC. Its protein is CASTLQGGPSGANVPTF.

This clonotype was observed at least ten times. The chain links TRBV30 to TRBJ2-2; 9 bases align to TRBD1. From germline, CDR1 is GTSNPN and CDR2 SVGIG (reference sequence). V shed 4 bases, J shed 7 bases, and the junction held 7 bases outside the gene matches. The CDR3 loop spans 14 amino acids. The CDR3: CAWKGQGMNGELFF. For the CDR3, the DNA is TGTGCCTGGAAGGGACAGGGTATGAACGGGGAGCTGTTTTTT.

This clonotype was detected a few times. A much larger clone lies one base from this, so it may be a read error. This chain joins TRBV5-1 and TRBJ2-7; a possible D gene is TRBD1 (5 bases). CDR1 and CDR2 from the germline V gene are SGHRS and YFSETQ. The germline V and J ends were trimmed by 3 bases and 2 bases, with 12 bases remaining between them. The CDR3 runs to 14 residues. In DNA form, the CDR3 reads TGCGCCAGCAGCTCGGCTCAGGGTCCCTACGAGCAGTACTTC. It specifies CASSSAQGPYEQYF. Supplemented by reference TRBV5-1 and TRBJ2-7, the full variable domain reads KAGVTQTPRYLIKTRGQQVTLSCSPISGHRSVSWYQQTPGQGLQFLFEYFSETQRNKGNFPGRFSGRQFSNSRSEMNVSTLELGDSALYLCASSSAQGPYEQYFGPGTRLTVT.

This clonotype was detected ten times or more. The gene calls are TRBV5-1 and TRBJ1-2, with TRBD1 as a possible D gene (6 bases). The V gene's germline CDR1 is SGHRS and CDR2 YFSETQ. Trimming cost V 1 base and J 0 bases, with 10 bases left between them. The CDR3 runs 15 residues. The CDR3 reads CASSLTAGANYGYTF. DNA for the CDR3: TGCGCCAGCAGCTTGACGGCAGGGGCTAACTATGGCTACACCTTC.

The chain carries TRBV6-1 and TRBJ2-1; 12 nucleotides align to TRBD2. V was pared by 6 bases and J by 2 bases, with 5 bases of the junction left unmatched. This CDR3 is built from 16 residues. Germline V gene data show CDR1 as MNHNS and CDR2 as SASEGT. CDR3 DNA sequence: TGTGCCAGCAGGAGACTAGCGGGAGAAACCTACAATGAGCAGTTCTTC. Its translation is CASRRLAGETYNEQFF.

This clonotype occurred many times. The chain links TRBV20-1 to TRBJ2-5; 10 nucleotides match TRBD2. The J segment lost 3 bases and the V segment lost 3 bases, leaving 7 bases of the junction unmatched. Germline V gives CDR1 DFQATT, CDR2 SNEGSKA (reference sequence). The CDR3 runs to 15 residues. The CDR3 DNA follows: TGCAGTGCTAGCCCTAGCGGGGGAGTTAAAGAGACCCAGTACTTC. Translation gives CSASPSGGVKETQYF.

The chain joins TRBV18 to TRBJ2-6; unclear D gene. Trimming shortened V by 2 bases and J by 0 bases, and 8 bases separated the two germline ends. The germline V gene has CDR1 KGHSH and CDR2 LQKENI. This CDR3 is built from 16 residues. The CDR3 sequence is CASSPVLSSGANVLTF. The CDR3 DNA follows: TGTGCCAGCTCACCAGTGTTGAGCTCTGGGGCCAACGTCCTGACTTTC.

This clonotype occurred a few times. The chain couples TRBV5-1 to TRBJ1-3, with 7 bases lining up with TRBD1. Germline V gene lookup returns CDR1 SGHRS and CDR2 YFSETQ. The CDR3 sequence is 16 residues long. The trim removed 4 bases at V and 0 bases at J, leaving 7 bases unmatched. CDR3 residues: CASSTVQGSSGNTIYF. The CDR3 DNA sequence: TGCGCCAGCAGCACCGTACAGGGGAGCTCTGGAAACACCATATATTTT.

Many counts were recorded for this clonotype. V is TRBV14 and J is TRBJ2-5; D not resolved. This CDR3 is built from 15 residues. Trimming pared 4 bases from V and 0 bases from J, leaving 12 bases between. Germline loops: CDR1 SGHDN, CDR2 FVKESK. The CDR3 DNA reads TGTGCCAGCAGCCCGCGCCACCACAACCAAGAGACCCAGTACTTC. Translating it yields CASSPRHHNQETQYF.

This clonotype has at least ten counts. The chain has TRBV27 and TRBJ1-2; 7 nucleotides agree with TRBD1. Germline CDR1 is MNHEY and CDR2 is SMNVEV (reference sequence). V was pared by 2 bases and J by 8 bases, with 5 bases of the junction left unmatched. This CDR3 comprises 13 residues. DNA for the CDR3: TGTGCCAGCAGTTTAAGGGACAGAAGGGGCTACACCTTC. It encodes CASSLRDRRGYTF.